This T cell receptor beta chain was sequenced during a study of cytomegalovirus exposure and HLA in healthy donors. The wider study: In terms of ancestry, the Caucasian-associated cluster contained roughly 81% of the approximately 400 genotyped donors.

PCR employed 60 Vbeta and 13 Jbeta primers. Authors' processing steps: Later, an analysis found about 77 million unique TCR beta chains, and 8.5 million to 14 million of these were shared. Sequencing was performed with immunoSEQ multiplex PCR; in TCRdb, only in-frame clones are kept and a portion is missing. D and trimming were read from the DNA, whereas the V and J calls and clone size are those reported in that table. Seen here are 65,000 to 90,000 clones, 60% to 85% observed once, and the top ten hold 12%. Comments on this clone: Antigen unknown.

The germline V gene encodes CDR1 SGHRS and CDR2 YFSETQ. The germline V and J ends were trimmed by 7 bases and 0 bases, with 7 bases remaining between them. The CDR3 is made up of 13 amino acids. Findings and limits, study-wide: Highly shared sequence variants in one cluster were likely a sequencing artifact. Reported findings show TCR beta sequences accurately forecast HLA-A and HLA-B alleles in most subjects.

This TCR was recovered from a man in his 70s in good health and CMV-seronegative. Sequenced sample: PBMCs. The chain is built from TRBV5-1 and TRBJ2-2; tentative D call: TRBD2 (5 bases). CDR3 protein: CASEGTNTGELFF. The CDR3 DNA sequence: TGCGCCAGCGAGGGAACGAACACCGGGGAGCTGTTTTTT.